A selection of T cell receptor beta chains follows, all from one sample in a study of tumor-infiltrating lymphocytes in primary liver carcinoma. Each CDR3 protein is one row after TCRdb ran MiXCR on the multiplex PCR reads. Of roughly 24,000 distinct CDR3 sequences in the sample, approximately 80% were seen once. The sequenced material came from liver tumor tissue from sampling region 5. The receptors stem from a woman aged 25 to 39 with primary liver carcinoma and hepatitis B virus infection. Both conserved end residues are part of each CDR3. A D gene is named only where the DNA matches it firmly. Expanded clones get a size class; other rows say once, few or many, or leave the size out.

d_gene: .
j_gene: TRBJ1-1
v_gene: TRBV15
abundance: many
CDR3nt: TGTGCCACCAGCAGAGAGAGGAGAAACACTGAAGCTTTCTTT
CDR3aa: CATSRERRNTEAFF

d_gene: TRBD2
j_gene: TRBJ2-1
v_gene: TRBV11-3
abundance: .
CDR3nt: TGTGCCAGCAGCCGACTAGTGGGGGGGGGGTATGGGCAGTTTTTC
CDR3aa: CASSRLVGGGYGQFF

d_gene: .
j_gene: TRBJ2-2
v_gene: TRBV6-1
abundance: .
CDR3nt: TGTGTCAGCAGTGAAACCCTTCCCGGGGGCGCCGCGAACACCGGGGAACCGTTTTTT
CDR3aa: CVSSETLPGGAANTGEPFF

d_gene: .
j_gene: TRBJ2-7
v_gene: TRBV29-1
abundance: .
CDR3nt: TGCAGCGCAACAGCCTCCACCATTGCTGGCGAGCAGTACTTC
CDR3aa: CSATASTIAGEQYF

d_gene: .
j_gene: TRBJ2-7
v_gene: TRBV28
abundance: .
CDR3nt: TGTGCCAGCTGTTTAGGAACAGTCTACGAGCAGTACTTC
CDR3aa: CASCLGTVYEQYF

d_gene: .
j_gene: TRBJ1-1
v_gene: TRBV7-9
abundance: medium-sized
CDR3nt: TGTGCCAGCAGCTTCGGTCTTCAGGCTTTCTTT
CDR3aa: CASSFGLQAFF

d_gene: .
j_gene: TRBJ2-1
v_gene: TRBV15
abundance: .
CDR3nt: TGTGCCACCAGCAGAGATTACAGTAGTTCCTACAATGAGCAGTTCTTC
CDR3aa: CATSRDYSSSYNEQFF

d_gene: TRBD2
j_gene: TRBJ2-1
v_gene: TRBV11-2
abundance: .
CDR3nt: TGTGCCAGCAGCACCTCGGTAACGGGAGGATACAATGAACAGTTCTTC
CDR3aa: CASSTSVTGGYNEQFF

d_gene: .
j_gene: TRBJ2-6
v_gene: TRBV20-1
abundance: .
CDR3nt: TGCAGTGCTAGACCAGGATTCTTGGTAGGGGCCAACGTCCTGACTTTC
CDR3aa: CSARPGFLVGANVLTF

d_gene: .
j_gene: TRBJ2-5
v_gene: TRBV11-2
abundance: .
CDR3nt: TGTGCCAGCAGCCCCCCCGAACAGGGAGTAGGGAAAGAGACCCAGTACTTC
CDR3aa: CASSPPEQGVGKETQYF

d_gene: TRBD2
j_gene: TRBJ2-1
v_gene: TRBV12-3/TRBV12-4
abundance: .
CDR3nt: TGTGCCAACAGTATAGCGGGGAACGAGCAGTTCTTC
CDR3aa: CANSIAGNEQFF

d_gene: .
j_gene: TRBJ2-4
v_gene: TRBV6-7
abundance: .
CDR3nt: TGTGCCAGCAGTTGCTCGTCGACGGAAGCACCCGCCAGCGCCAAAAACATTCGGTACTTC
CDR3aa: CASSCSSTEAPASAKNIRYF

d_gene: .
j_gene: TRBJ1-5
v_gene: TRBV7-8
abundance: medium-sized
CDR3nt: TGTGCCAGCAGCTTAGCGCCGACCAGCAATCAGCCCCAGCATTTT
CDR3aa: CASSLAPTSNQPQHF

d_gene: TRBD2
j_gene: TRBJ2-1
v_gene: TRBV11-3
abundance: .
CDR3nt: TGTGCCAACAGCCGATTAGCGGGGGAGGGGTATGAGCAGTTCTTC
CDR3aa: CANSRLAGEGYEQFF

d_gene: .
j_gene: TRBJ1-1
v_gene: TRBV14
abundance: .
CDR3nt: TGTGCCAGCAGCCCCCCAGGCATGTACACTGAAGCTTTCTTT
CDR3aa: CASSPPGMYTEAFF

d_gene: .
j_gene: TRBJ2-5
v_gene: TRBV6-1
abundance: medium-sized
CDR3nt: TGTGCCAGCAGTGTGGGGTCGACTTTAGAGACCCAGTACTTC
CDR3aa: CASSVGSTLETQYF

d_gene: .
j_gene: TRBJ2-5
v_gene: TRBV12-3/TRBV12-4
abundance: .
CDR3nt: TGTACCAGCAGCCTAGGGACCAGCCAGACCGGAGACACCCAGTACTTC
CDR3aa: CTSSLGTSQTGDTQYF

d_gene: TRBD1
j_gene: TRBJ1-5
v_gene: TRBV13
abundance: medium-sized
CDR3nt: TGTGCCAGCAGCTCCAGGACAGGGAATCAGCCCCAGCATTTT
CDR3aa: CASSSRTGNQPQHF

d_gene: .
j_gene: TRBJ1-4
v_gene: TRBV11-2
abundance: .
CDR3nt: TGTGCCAGCAGCCCCTGGGGGGGAATCCTATTTTTT
CDR3aa: CASSPWGGILFF

d_gene: .
j_gene: TRBJ2-7
v_gene: TRBV4-3
abundance: .
CDR3nt: TGCACCAACTGCCAAGATTTTCCAGGGTCCTACGAGCAGTACTTC
CDR3aa: CTNCQDFPGSYEQYF

d_gene: .
j_gene: TRBJ2-6
v_gene: TRBV29-1
abundance: .
CDR3nt: TGCAACGTTGAAGATCAACATCGGGGGGCAGGTGGGGCCAACGTCCTGACTTTC
CDR3aa: CNVEDQHRGAGGANVLTF

d_gene: .
j_gene: TRBJ2-7
v_gene: TRBV11-2
abundance: .
CDR3nt: TGCGTCAGCAGCTTAGGTCCCATCGAGCAGTACTTC
CDR3aa: CVSSLGPIEQYF

d_gene: .
j_gene: TRBJ2-1
v_gene: TRBV10-3
abundance: .
CDR3nt: TGTGCCATCAGTGAGTCGGCAGCAAGAGCCTATAATGAGCAGTTCTTC
CDR3aa: CAISESAARAYNEQFF

d_gene: .
j_gene: TRBJ1-6
v_gene: TRBV11-3
abundance: .
CDR3nt: TGTGCCAGCAGCTCTAAGTGGAGTTATAATTCACCCATCCACTTT
CDR3aa: CASSSKWSYNSPIHF

d_gene: .
j_gene: TRBJ2-5
v_gene: TRBV29-1
abundance: .
CDR3nt: TGCAGCGTCGTCAGTTGGAGGGAGACCCAGTACTTC
CDR3aa: CSVVSWRETQYF

d_gene: .
j_gene: TRBJ2-5
v_gene: TRBV12-3/TRBV12-4
abundance: .
CDR3nt: TGTGCCAGCAGTTTTAAGGGGCTCCTTGAGACCCAGAACTTC
CDR3aa: CASSFKGLLETQNF

d_gene: .
j_gene: TRBJ1-2
v_gene: TRBV11-3
abundance: .
CDR3nt: TGTGCCAGCAGCTTAGATCACGACACCGGCTATGGCTACACCTTC
CDR3aa: CASSLDHDTGYGYTF

d_gene: TRBD2
j_gene: TRBJ2-7
v_gene: TRBV12-3/TRBV12-4
abundance: many
CDR3nt: TGTGCCGGCAGTTTATTAGCGGGAGGGCCTCCATACGAGCAGTACTTC
CDR3aa: CAGSLLAGGPPYEQYF

d_gene: .
j_gene: TRBJ2-7
v_gene: TRBV28
abundance: .
CDR3nt: TGTGCCAGCAGTCGGCCCCCCTGGGGGCAGTGCTTC
CDR3aa: CASSRPPWGQCF

d_gene: .
j_gene: TRBJ2-3
v_gene: TRBV11-2
abundance: .
CDR3nt: TGTGCCAGCAGCCAGACGCGGCAGGGGAGGGGAGGTACGCAGTATTTT
CDR3aa: CASSQTRQGRGGTQYF

d_gene: .
j_gene: TRBJ2-4
v_gene: TRBV28
abundance: .
CDR3nt: TGTGCCAGCAGCCACAGGGGGGGGACCAAAAACACTCAGTACTTC
CDR3aa: CASSHRGGTKNTQYF

d_gene: .
j_gene: TRBJ2-3
v_gene: TRBV28
abundance: .
CDR3nt: TGTGCCAGCAATTTTGACAGTATAAGGTGGGGTACAGATACGCAGTATTTT
CDR3aa: CASNFDSIRWGTDTQYF

d_gene: .
j_gene: TRBJ2-7
v_gene: TRBV6-5
abundance: .
CDR3nt: TGTGCTAGCACTTACAAGTACAGCAGCTCCTACGAGCAGTACTTC
CDR3aa: CASTYKYSSSYEQYF

d_gene: .
j_gene: TRBJ2-1
v_gene: TRBV10-3
abundance: .
CDR3nt: TGTGCCATGAGTTCCACGGCGACCCGGGATGAGCGGTTCTTC
CDR3aa: CAMSSTATRDERFF

d_gene: .
j_gene: TRBJ2-7
v_gene: TRBV4-3
abundance: .
CDR3nt: TGCGCCAGCAGCCAGTTACAGGGCAGCTCCTACGAGCAGTACTTC
CDR3aa: CASSQLQGSSYEQYF

d_gene: .
j_gene: TRBJ1-1
v_gene: TRBV10-2
abundance: few
CDR3nt: TGCGCCAGCAGTGAGTCTAAGGCGAGCACTGAAGCTTTCTTC
CDR3aa: CASSESKASTEAFF

d_gene: .
j_gene: TRBJ2-5
v_gene: TRBV6-2/TRBV6-3
abundance: medium-sized
CDR3nt: TGTGCCAGCAGCTCACCGGACCTTAGATCGGAGACCCAGTACTTC
CDR3aa: CASSSPDLRSETQYF

d_gene: .
j_gene: TRBJ2-2
v_gene: TRBV12-3/TRBV12-4
abundance: .
CDR3nt: TGTGCCAGCAATCCCCGAGGTGGGACCGACACCGGGGAGCTGTTTTTT
CDR3aa: CASNPRGGTDTGELFF

d_gene: .
j_gene: TRBJ2-3
v_gene: TRBV7-2
abundance: .
CDR3nt: TGTGCCAGCAGCTCTTCCTTGATGGATGCGCAGTATTTT
CDR3aa: CASSSSLMDAQYF

d_gene: .
j_gene: TRBJ2-1
v_gene: TRBV10-3
abundance: few
CDR3nt: TGTGCCACCAGTCCCGCGGCGACCCGGGATGAGCAGCTCTTC
CDR3aa: CATSPAATRDEQLF

d_gene: TRBD1
j_gene: TRBJ2-3
v_gene: TRBV11-2
abundance: .
CDR3nt: TGTGTCAGCAGCAGGACGCGACAGGGAAGGGCAGATACGCAGTATTTT
CDR3aa: CVSSRTRQGRADTQYF

d_gene: .
j_gene: TRBJ2-1
v_gene: TRBV11-1
abundance: once
CDR3nt: TGTGCCAGCAGCTACGGCACGGATAATGAGCAGTTCTTC
CDR3aa: CASSYGTDNEQFF

d_gene: .
j_gene: TRBJ2-7
v_gene: TRBV18
abundance: many
CDR3nt: TGTGCCAGCTCATCCCTCGACCTAAACTACGAGCAGTACTTC
CDR3aa: CASSSLDLNYEQYF

d_gene: .
j_gene: TRBJ1-4
v_gene: TRBV4-2
abundance: many
CDR3nt: TGTGCCAGCAGCCAAGATAGGGAAAAACTGTTTTTT
CDR3aa: CASSQDREKLFF

d_gene: .
j_gene: TRBJ2-3
v_gene: TRBV11-3
abundance: .
CDR3nt: TGTGCCAGCAGGCAAGAAGGCAGGAGGCATTCAGATACGCAGTATTTT
CDR3aa: CASRQEGRRHSDTQYF

d_gene: .
j_gene: TRBJ2-7
v_gene: TRBV29-1
abundance: .
CDR3nt: TGCAGTGTTGCACTATCCAGCCCTCCCTACGAGCAGTACTTC
CDR3aa: CSVALSSPPYEQYF

d_gene: TRBD2
j_gene: TRBJ2-3
v_gene: TRBV6-5
abundance: .
CDR3nt: TGTGCCAGCAGTCCACTAGCGGTGAGTGCTGATACGCAGTATTTT
CDR3aa: CASSPLAVSADTQYF

d_gene: .
j_gene: TRBJ2-1
v_gene: TRBV11-2
abundance: .
CDR3nt: TGTACTAGCAGCTTAACCCTGGACGGGAGCTACAATGAGCAGTTCTTC
CDR3aa: CTSSLTLDGSYNEQFF

d_gene: .
j_gene: TRBJ2-3
v_gene: TRBV11-2
abundance: .
CDR3nt: TGTGCCTATAGCTTAGCGCTAGGGGATACGCAGTATTTT
CDR3aa: CAYSLALGDTQYF